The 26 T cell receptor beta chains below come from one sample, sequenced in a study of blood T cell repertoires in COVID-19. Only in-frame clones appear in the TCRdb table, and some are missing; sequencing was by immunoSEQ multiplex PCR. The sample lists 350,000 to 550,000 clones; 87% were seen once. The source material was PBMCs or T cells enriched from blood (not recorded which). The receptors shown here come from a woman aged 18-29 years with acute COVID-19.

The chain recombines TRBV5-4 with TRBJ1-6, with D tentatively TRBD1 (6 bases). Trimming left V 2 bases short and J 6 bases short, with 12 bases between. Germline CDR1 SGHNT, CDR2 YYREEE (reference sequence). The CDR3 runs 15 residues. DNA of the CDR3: TGTGCCAGCAGCTTTGCCAGGGGTAGTAATTCACCCCTCCACTTT. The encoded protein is CASSFARGSNSPLHF.

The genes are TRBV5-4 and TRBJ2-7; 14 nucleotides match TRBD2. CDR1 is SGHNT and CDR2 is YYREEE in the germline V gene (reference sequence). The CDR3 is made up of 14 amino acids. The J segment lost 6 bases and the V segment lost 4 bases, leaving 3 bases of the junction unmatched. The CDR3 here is CASSGGLAGVEQYF. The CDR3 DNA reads TGTGCCAGCAGCGGGGGACTAGCGGGAGTCGAGCAGTACTTC.

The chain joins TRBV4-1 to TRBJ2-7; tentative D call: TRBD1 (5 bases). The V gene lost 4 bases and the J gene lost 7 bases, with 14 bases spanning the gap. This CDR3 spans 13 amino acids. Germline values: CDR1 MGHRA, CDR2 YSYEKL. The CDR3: CASSLGGQGEQYF. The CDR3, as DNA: TGCGCCAGCAGCCTCGGCGGCCAGGGAGAGCAGTACTTC.

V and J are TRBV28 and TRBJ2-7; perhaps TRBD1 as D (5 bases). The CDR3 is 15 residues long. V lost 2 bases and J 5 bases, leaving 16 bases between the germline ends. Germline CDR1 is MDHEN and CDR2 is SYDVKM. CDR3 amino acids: CASSLGAGKQDEQYF. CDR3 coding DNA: TGTGCCAGCAGTTTAGGGGCAGGGAAACAAGACGAGCAGTACTTC.

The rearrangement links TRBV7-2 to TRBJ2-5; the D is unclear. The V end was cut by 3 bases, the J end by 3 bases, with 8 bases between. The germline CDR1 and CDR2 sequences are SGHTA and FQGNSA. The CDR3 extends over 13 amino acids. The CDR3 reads CASSFIAEETQYF. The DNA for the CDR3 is TGTGCCAGCAGCTTTATTGCGGAAGAGACCCAGTACTTC.

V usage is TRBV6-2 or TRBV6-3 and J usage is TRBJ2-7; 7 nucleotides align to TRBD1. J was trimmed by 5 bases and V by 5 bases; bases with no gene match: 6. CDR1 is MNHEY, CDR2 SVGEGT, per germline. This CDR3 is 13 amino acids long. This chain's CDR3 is CASSIQGSHEQYF. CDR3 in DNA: TGTGCCAGCAGTATACAGGGGTCCCACGAGCAGTACTTC.

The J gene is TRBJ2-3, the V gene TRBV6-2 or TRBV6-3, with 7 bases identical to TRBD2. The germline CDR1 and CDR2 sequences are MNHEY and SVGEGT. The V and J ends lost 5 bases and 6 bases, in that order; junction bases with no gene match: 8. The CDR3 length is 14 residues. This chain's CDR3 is CASSLGLVVDTQYF. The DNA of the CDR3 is TGTGCCAGCAGTCTTGGACTAGTCGTCGATACGCAGTATTTT.

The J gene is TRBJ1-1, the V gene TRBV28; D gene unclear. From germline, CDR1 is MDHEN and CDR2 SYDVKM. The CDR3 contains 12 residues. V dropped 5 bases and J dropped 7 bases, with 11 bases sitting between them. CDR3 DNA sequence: TGTGCCAGCAGTGAAAGACATTTTGAAGCTTTCTTT. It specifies CASSERHFEAFF.

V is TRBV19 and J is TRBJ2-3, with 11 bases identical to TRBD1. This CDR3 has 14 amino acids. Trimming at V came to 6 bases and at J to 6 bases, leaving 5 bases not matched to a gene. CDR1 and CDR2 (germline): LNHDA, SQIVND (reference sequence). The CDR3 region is CASRRDRGSDTQYF. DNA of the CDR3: TGTGCCAGTAGAAGGGACAGGGGGTCGGATACGCAGTATTTT.

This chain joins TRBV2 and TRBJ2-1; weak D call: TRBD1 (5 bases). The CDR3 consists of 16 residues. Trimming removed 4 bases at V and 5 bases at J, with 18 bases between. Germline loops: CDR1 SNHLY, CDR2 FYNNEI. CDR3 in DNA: TGTGCCAGCAGTGGCAGGGCTGCGGAAAGCAACAATGAGCAGTTCTTC. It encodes CASSGRAAESNNEQFF. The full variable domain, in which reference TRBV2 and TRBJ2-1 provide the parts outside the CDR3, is EPEVTQTPSHQVTQMGQEVILRCVPISNHLYFYWYRQILGQKVEFLVSFYNNEISEKSEIFDDQFSVERPDGSNFTLKIRSTKLEDSAMYFCASSGRAAESNNEQFFGPGTRLTVL.

The CDR3 is CASSQDWGTEAYEQYF. CDR3 DNA sequence: TGCGCCAGCAGCCAAGATTGGGGGACAGAGGCCTACGAGCAGTACTTC. This sequence joins TRBV4-1 and TRBJ2-7, with 7 nucleotides matching TRBD1. CDR1 and CDR2 from the germline V gene are MGHRA and YSYEKL. The V segment lost 0 bases and the J segment 2 bases; nucleotides outside the gene matches: 7. This CDR3 has 16 amino acids.

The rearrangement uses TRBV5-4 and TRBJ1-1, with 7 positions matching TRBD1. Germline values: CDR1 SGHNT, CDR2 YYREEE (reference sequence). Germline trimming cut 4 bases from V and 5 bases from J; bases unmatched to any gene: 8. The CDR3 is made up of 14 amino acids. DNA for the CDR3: TGTGCCAGCAGCAAGCGACAGGGAGCGACTGAAGCTTTCTTT. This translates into CASSKRQGATEAFF.

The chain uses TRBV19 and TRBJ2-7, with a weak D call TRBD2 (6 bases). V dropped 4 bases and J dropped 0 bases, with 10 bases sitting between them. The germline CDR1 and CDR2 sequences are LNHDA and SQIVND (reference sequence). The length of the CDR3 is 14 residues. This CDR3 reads CASSKAGFSYEQYF. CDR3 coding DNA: TGTGCCAGTAGTAAGGCGGGATTCTCCTACGAGCAGTACTTC. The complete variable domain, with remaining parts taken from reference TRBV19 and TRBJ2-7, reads DGGITQSPKYLFRKEGQNVTLSCEQNLNHDAMYWYRQDPGQGLRLIYYSQIVNDFQKGDIAEGYSVSREKKESFPLTVTSAQKNPTAFYLCASSKAGFSYEQYFGPGTRLTVT.

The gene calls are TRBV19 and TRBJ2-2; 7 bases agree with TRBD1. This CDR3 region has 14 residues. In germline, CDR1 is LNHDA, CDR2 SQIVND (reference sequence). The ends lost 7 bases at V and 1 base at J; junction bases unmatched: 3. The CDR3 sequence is CASTRDRNTGELFF. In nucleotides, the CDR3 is TGTGCCAGTACCCGGGACAGGAACACCGGGGAGCTGTTTTTT.

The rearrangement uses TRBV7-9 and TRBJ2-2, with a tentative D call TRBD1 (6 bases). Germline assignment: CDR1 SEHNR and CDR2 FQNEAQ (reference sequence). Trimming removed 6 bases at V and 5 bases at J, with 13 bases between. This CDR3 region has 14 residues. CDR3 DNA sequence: TGTGCCAGCAGACGGACAGAGGAAACCGGGGAGCTGTTTTTT. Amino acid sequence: CASRRTEETGELFF.

CDR3 sequence: CASSSSQGATGELFF. Written as DNA, the CDR3 is TGTGCCAGCAGTTCGAGTCAGGGGGCAACCGGGGAGCTGTTTTTT. The chain carries TRBV28 and TRBJ2-2, with 8 bases lining up with TRBD1. The CDR3 covers 15 residues. Trimming removed 4 bases from V and 5 bases from J; junction bases left unmatched: 6. CDR1 and CDR2 from the germline V gene are MDHEN and SYDVKM.

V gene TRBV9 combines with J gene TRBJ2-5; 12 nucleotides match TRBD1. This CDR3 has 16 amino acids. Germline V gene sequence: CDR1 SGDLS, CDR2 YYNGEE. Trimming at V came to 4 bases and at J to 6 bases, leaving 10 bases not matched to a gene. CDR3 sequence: CASSIDRDRGQKTQYF. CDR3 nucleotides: TGTGCCAGCAGCATAGACCGGGACAGGGGGCAGAAGACCCAGTACTTC.

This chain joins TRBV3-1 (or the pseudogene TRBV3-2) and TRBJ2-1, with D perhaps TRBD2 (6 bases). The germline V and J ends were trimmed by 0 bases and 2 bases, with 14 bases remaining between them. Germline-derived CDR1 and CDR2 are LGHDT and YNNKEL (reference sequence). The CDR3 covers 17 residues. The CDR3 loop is CASSQDLASATYNEQFF. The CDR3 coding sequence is TGTGCCAGCAGCCAAGATTTAGCTAGCGCTACCTACAATGAGCAGTTCTTC.

The CDR3 nucleotides are TGTGCCAGCAGGGCCGGGACAGGGTTAAATCAGCCCCAGCATTTT. This sequence encodes CASRAGTGLNQPQHF. V usage is TRBV2 and J usage is TRBJ1-5; 9 bases are a match to TRBD1. Germline V gives CDR1 SNHLY, CDR2 FYNNEI. This CDR3 has 15 amino acids. The V and J ends lost 6 bases and 4 bases, in that order; junction bases with no gene match: 7.

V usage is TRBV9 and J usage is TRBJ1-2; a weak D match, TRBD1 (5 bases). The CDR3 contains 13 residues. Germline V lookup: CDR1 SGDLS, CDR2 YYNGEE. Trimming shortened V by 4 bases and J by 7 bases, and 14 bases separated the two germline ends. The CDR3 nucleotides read TGTGCCAGCAGCTCACCCCCAGGGCTTGGCTACACCTTC. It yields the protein CASSSPPGLGYTF.

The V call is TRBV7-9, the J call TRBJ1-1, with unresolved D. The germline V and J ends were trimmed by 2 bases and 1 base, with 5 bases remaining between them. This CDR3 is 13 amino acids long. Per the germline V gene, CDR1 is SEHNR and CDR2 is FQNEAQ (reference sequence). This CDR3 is CASSLNKNTEAFF. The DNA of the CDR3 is TGTGCCAGCAGCTTAAACAAGAACACTGAAGCTTTCTTT.

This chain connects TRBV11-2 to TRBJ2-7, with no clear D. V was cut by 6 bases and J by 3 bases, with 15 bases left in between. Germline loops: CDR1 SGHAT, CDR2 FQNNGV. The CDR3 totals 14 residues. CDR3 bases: TGTGCCAGCAGTTACACTGTTCTAGACTACGAGCAGTACTTC. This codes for CASSYTVLDYEQYF. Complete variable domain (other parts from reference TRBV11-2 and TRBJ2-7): EAGVAQSPRYKIIEKRQSVAFWCNPISGHATLYWYQQILGQGPKLLIQFQNNGVVDDSQLPKDRFSAERLKGVDSTLKIQPAKLEDSAVYLCASSYTVLDYEQYFGPGTRLTVT.

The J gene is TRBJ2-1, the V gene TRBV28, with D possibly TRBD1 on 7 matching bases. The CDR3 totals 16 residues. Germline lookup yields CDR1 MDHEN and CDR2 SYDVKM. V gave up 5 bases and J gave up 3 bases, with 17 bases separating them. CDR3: CASSPRTGAGYNEQFF. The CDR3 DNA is TGTGCCAGCAGTCCGAGGACAGGAGCGGGCTACAATGAGCAGTTCTTC.

DNA of the CDR3: TGTGCCAGCAGTAACCAGGGGGCGAAAGAGACCCAGTACTTC. Translating gives CASSNQGAKETQYF. This chain connects TRBV28 to TRBJ2-5, with TRBD1 matching over 8 bases. The CDR3 totals 14 residues. The germline V gene encodes CDR1 MDHEN and CDR2 SYDVKM. V lost 5 bases and J lost 3; bases outside the gene matches: 5.

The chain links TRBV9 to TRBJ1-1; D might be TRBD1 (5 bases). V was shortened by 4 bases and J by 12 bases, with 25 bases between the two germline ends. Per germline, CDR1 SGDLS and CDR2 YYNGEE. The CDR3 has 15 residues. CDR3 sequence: CASSPLSDGGGISFF. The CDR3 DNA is TGTGCCAGCAGCCCACTTAGCGACGGCGGGGGAATTTCTTTCTTT.

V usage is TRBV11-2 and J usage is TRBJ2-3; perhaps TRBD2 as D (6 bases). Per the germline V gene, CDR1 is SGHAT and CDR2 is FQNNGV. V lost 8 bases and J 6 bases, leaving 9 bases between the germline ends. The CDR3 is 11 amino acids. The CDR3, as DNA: TGTGCCAGCGGGACTCCCGATACGCAGTATTTT. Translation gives CASGTPDTQYF.